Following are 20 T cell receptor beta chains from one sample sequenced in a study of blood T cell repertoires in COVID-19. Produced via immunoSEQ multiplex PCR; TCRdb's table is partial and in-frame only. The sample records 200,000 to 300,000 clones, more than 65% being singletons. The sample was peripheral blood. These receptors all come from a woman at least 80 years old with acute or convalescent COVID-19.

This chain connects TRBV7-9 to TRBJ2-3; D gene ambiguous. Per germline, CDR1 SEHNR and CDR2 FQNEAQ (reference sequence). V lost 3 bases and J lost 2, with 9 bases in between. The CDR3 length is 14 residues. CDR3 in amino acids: CASSLSLTTDTQYF. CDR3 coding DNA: TGTGCCAGCAGCTTGAGCCTAACCACAGATACGCAGTATTTT.

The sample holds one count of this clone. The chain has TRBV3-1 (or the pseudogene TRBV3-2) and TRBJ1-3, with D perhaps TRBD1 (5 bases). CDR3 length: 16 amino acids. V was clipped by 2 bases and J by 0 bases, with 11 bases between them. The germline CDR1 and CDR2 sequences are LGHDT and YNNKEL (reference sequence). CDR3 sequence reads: CASSQLQGFSGNTIYF. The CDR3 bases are TGTGCCAGCAGCCAACTGCAGGGTTTCTCTGGAAACACCATATATTTT.

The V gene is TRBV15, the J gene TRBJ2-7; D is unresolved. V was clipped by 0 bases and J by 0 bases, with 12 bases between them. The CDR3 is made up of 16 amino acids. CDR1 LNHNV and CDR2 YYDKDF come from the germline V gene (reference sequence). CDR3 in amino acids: CATSRDQWASSYEQYF. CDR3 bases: TGTGCCACCAGCAGAGATCAATGGGCAAGCTCCTACGAGCAGTACTTC.

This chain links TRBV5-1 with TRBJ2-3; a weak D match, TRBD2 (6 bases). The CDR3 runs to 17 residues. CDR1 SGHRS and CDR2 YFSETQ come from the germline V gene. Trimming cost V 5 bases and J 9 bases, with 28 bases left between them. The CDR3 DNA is TGCGCCAGCAGGCGGACTATCTCAGATGGGACCCGAGAGACGCAGTATTTT. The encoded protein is CASRRTISDGTRETQYF.

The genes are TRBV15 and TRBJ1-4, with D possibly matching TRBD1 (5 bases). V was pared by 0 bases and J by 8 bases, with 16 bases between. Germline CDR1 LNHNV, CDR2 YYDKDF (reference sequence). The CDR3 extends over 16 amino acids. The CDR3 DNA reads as TGTGCCACCAGCAGAGATGGGGACGGGGGGAAGGAAAAACTGTTTTTT. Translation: CATSRDGDGGKEKLFF.

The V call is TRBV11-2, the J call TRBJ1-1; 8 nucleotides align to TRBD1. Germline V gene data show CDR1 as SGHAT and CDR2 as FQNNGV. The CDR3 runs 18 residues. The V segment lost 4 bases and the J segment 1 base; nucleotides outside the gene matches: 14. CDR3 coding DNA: TGTGCCAGCAGCTCGAAACCGGGACAGGACATCTCGAACACTGAAGCTTTCTTT. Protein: CASSSKPGQDISNTEAFF.

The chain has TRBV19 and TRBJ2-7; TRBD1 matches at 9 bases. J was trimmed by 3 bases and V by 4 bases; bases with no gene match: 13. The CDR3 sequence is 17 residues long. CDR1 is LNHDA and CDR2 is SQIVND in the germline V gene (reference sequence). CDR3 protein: CASSTGQGRPFNYEQYF. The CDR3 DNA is TGTGCCAGTAGTACGGGACAGGGCCGCCCGTTCAACTACGAGCAGTACTTC.

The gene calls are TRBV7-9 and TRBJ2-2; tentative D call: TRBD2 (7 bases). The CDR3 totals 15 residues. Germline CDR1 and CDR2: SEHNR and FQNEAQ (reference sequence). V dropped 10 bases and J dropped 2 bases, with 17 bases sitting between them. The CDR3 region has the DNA TGTGCCACCCACCCTGCGGGGGCAAACACCGGGGAGCTGTTTTTT. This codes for CATHPAGANTGELFF.

The CDR3 loop reads CATSRGAGEKLFF. CDR3 nucleotide sequence: TGTGCCACCAGCAGAGGGGCGGGCGAAAAACTGTTTTTT. The chain uses TRBV15 and TRBJ1-4, with D unresolved. Germline V gene data show CDR1 as LNHNV and CDR2 as YYDKDF (reference sequence). The V gene lost 1 base and the J gene lost 8 bases, with 8 bases spanning the gap. The CDR3 spans 13 residues. Combining the CDR3 with reference TRBV15 and TRBJ1-4 gives the whole variable domain DAMVIQNPRYQVTQFGKPVTLSCSQTLNHNVMYWYQQKSSQAPKLLFHYYDKDFNNEADTPDNFQSRRPNTSFCFLDIRSPGLGDTAMYLCATSRGAGEKLFFGSGTQLSVL.

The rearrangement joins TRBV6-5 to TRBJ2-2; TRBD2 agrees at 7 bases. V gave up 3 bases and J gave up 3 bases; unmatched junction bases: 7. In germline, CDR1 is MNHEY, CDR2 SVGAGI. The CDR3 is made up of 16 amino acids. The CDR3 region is CASSYWRERYTGELFF. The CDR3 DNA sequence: TGTGCCAGCAGTTATTGGCGGGAGCGGTACACCGGGGAGCTGTTTTTT.

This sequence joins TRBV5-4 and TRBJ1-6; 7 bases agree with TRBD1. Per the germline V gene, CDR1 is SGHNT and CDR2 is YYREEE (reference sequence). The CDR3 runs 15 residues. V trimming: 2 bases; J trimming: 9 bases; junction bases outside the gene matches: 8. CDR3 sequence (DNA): TGTGCCAGCAGCTTCGCCGACAGGGATGGTTCACCCCTCCACTTT. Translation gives CASSFADRDGSPLHF.

As DNA, the CDR3 is TGTGCCACCGACTCCGGGACTAGCGGCGCCTGGGAGACCCAGTACTTC. Encoded protein: CATDSGTSGAWETQYF. This chain links TRBV15 with TRBJ2-5; 11 nucleotides match TRBD2. Trimming cost V 8 bases and J 5 bases; bases outside gene matches: 13. CDR1 is LNHNV and CDR2 is YYDKDF in the germline V gene (reference sequence). The CDR3 is 16 amino acids.

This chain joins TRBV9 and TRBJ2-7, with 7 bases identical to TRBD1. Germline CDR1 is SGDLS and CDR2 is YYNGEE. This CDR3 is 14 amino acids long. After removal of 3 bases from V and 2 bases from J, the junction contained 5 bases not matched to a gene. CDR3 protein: CASSAFTGAYEQYF. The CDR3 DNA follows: TGTGCCAGCAGCGCCTTCACAGGGGCCTACGAGCAGTACTTC.

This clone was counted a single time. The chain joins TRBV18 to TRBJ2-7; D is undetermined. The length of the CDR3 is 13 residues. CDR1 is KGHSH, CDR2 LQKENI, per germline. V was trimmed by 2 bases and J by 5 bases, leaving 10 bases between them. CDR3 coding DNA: TGTGCCAGCTCACCATTACCTAGTCACGAGCAGTACTTC. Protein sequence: CASSPLPSHEQYF.

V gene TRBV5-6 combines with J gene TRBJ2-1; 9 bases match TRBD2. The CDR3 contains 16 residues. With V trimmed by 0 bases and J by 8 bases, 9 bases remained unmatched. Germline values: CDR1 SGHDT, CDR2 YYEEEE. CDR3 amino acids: CASSLEGGRAGHEQFF. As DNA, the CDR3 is TGTGCCAGCAGCTTGGAGGGCGGGAGGGCCGGCCATGAGCAGTTCTTC.

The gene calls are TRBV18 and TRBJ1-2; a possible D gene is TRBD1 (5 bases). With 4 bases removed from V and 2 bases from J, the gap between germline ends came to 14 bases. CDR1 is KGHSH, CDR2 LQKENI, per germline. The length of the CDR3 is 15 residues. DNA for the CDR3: TGTGCCAGCTCACTTCAGGGAGGCCTAAACTATGGCTACACCTTC. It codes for CASSLQGGLNYGYTF.

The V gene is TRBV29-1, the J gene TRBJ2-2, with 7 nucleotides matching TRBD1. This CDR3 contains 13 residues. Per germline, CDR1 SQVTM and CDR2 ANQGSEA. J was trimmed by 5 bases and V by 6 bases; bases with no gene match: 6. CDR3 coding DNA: TGCAGCGTGGCTCGGACAGGAACCGGGGAGCTGTTTTTT. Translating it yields CSVARTGTGELFF.

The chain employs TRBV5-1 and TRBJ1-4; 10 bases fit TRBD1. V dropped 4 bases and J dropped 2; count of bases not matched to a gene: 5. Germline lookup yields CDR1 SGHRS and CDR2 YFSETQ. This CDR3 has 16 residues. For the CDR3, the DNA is TGCGCCAGCAGCCGGACAGGGGGTGCTACTAATGAAAAACTGTTTTTT. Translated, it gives CASSRTGGATNEKLFF.

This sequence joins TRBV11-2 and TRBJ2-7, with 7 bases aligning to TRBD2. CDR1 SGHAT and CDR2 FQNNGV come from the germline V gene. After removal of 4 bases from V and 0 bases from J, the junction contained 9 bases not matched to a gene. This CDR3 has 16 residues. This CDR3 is CASSSISGVSSYEQYF. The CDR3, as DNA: TGTGCCAGCAGCTCCATCAGCGGGGTGTCCTCCTACGAGCAGTACTTC.

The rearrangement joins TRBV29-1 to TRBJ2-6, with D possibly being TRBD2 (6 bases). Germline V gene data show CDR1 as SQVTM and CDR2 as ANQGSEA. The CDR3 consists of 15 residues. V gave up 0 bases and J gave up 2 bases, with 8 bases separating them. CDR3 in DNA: TGCAGCGTTGAAGACTCGGGGGCTGGGGCCAACGTCCTGACTTTC. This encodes CSVEDSGAGANVLTF. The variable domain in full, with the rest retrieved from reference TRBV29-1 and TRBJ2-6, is SAVISQKPSRDICQRGTSLTIQCQVDSQVTMMFWYRQQPGQSLTLIATANQGSEATYESGFVIDKFPISRPNLTFSTLTVSNMSPEDSSIYLCSVEDSGAGANVLTFGAGSRLTVL.